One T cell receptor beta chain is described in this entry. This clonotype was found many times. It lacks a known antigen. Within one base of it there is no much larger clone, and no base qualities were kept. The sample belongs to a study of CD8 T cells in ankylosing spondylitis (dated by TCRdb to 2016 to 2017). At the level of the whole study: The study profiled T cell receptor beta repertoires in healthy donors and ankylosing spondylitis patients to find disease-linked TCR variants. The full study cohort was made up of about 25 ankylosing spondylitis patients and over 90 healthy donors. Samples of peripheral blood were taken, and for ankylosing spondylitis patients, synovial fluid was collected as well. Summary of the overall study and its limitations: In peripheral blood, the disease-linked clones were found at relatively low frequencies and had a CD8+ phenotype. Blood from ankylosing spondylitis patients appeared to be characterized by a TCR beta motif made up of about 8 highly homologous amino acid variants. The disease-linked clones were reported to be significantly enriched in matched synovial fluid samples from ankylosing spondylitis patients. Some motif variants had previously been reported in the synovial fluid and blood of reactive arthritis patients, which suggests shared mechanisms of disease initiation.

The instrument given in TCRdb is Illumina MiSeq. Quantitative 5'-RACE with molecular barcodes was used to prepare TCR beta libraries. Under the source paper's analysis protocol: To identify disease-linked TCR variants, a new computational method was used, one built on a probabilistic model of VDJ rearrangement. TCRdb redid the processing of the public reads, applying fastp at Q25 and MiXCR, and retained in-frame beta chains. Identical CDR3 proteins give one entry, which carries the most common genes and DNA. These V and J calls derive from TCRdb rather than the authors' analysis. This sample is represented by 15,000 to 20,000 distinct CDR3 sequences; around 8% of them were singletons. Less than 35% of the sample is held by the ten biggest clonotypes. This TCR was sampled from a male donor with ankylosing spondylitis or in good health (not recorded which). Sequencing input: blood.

The CDR3 reads as follows: CSARGPTGRETQYF. The DNA sequence is given as TGCAGTGCTAGGGGTCCGACAGGGAGGGAGACCCAGTACTTC. The chain is made from TRBV20-1 and TRBJ2-5; tentative D gene TRBD1, with 7 bases matching. V gives up 3 bases and J gives up 5 bases, and the segment between their germline ends measures 16 bases. Taken from cysteine to phenylalanine, the CDR3 has 14 residues. This entry keeps only the CDR3 DNA: 42 bases, framed from base 1. For CDR1 and CDR2, the germline V gene (reference sequence) lists DFQATT and SNEGSKA.